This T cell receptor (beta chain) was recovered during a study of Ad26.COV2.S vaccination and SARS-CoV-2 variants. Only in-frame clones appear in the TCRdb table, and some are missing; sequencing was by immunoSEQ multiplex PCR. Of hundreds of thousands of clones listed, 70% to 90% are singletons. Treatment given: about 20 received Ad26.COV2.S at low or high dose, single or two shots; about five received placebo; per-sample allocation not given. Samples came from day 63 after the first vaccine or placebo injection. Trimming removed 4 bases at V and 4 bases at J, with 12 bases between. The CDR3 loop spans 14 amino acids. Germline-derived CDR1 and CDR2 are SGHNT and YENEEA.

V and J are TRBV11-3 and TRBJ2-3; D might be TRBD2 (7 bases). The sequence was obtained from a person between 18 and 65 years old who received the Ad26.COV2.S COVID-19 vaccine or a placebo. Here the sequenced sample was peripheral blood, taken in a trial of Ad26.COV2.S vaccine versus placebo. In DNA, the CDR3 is TGTGCCAGCAGCTGGGGGGGCAATGCAGATACGCAGTATTTT. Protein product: CASSWGGNADTQYF.